Listed here are 31 T cell receptor beta chains from one sample, sequenced in a study of cytomegalovirus exposure and HLA in healthy donors. Profiling relied on immunoSEQ multiplex PCR, and the TCRdb table lists in-frame clones only, not all of them. The table has approximately 300,000 clones, approximately 86% seen once. Sequenced sample: PBMCs. Receptor source: a woman in her twenties or thirties in good health and CMV-seropositive.

This chain connects TRBV6-5 to TRBJ1-6, with D uncertain. Per germline, CDR1 MNHEY and CDR2 SVGAGI. Trimming took off 9 bases at V and 6 bases at J, with 18 bases between the two ends. This CDR3 spans 15 amino acids. The CDR3 loop reads CASSLRGDPNSPLHF. The CDR3 DNA reads TGTGCCAGTAGTCTTCGGGGTGACCCTAATTCACCCCTCCACTTT.

This chain uses TRBV7-9 with TRBJ2-7, with D perhaps TRBD1 (5 bases). This CDR3 is 15 amino acids long. CDR1 and CDR2 from the germline V gene are SEHNR and FQNEAQ (reference sequence). V was pared by 4 bases and J by 6 bases, with 19 bases between. CDR3 bases: TGTGCCAGCAGCTCGTCGACAGCCTTCCTCTTCGAGCAGTACTTC. Its translation: CASSSSTAFLFEQYF. Filled out from reference TRBV7-9 and TRBJ2-7, the complete variable domain reads DTGVSQNPRHKITKRGQNVTFRCDPISEHNRLYWYRQTLGQGPEFLTYFQNEAQLEKSRLLSDRFSAERPKGSFSTLEIQRTEQGDSAMYLCASSSSTAFLFEQYFGPGTRLTVT.

The chain employs TRBV30 and TRBJ1-5; no firm D call. This CDR3 is 16 amino acids long. The V end lost 0 bases, the J end lost 2 bases, and 14 bases lay between the germline ends. The V gene's germline CDR1 is GTSNPN and CDR2 SVGIG (reference sequence). The CDR3: CAWSVEALWGNQPQHF. Here the CDR3 DNA reads TGTGCCTGGAGTGTAGAGGCATTGTGGGGCAATCAGCCCCAGCATTTT.

This chain joins TRBV6-1 and TRBJ1-1; 7 bases match TRBD1. This CDR3 has 15 residues. V gave up 6 bases and J gave up 4 bases; unmatched junction bases: 11. Per the germline V gene, CDR1 is MNHNS and CDR2 is SASEGT. This CDR3 is CASSPDRQGATEAFF. Here the CDR3 DNA reads TGTGCCAGCAGCCCGGATAGACAGGGTGCCACTGAAGCTTTCTTT.

The V and J genes are TRBV4-3 and TRBJ2-3; perhaps TRBD2 as D (6 bases). The CDR3 is made up of 13 amino acids. Trimming shortened V by 1 base and J by 7 bases, and 9 bases separated the two germline ends. Germline lookup yields CDR1 LGHNA and CDR2 YSLEER. Here the CDR3 reads CASSQGDLNTQYF. The CDR3 DNA sequence: TGCGCCAGCAGCCAAGGGGACTTGAATACGCAGTATTTT.

This chain's CDR3 is CAVGLRVGEAFF. CDR3 sequence (DNA): TGTGCCGTCGGACTTAGGGTTGGTGAAGCTTTCTTT. The chain combines TRBV6-1 with TRBJ1-1; D not certain. The germline gives CDR1 MNHNS, CDR2 SASEGT. The CDR3 is 12 amino acids. With 11 bases removed from V and 7 bases from J, the gap between germline ends came to 17 bases.

The V gene is TRBV4-3, the J gene TRBJ1-3, with TRBD1 matching 7 bases. This CDR3 region has 16 residues. Germline V gene lookup returns CDR1 LGHNA and CDR2 YSLEER. Trimming at V came to 0 bases and at J to 2 bases, leaving 4 bases not matched to a gene. Here the CDR3 DNA reads TGCGCCAGCAGCCAAGATAGGGGGCAACCTGGAAACACCATATATTTT. The encoded protein is CASSQDRGQPGNTIYF.

The genes are TRBV30 and TRBJ2-7; D perhaps matches TRBD2 (7 bases). The ends were cut back, 1 base at V and 4 bases at J, with 14 bases in the middle. CDR3 size: 14 residues. The germline V gene encodes CDR1 GTSNPN and CDR2 SVGIG (reference sequence). The CDR3 nucleotides read TGTGCCTGGAGTGGGGGGGGCAAACAGTACGAGCAGTACTTC. This encodes CAWSGGGKQYEQYF.

This sequence joins TRBV18 and TRBJ2-7; 7 bases fit TRBD2. CDR1 is KGHSH, CDR2 LQKENI, per germline. This CDR3 is built from 14 residues. After removal of 4 bases from V and 0 bases from J, the junction contained 3 bases not matched to a gene. The CDR3 reads CASSQAGSSYEQYF. The CDR3 coding sequence is TGTGCCAGCTCACAAGCGGGGTCCTCCTACGAGCAGTACTTC. Using reference TRBV18 and TRBJ2-7 for the parts outside the CDR3, the full variable domain is NAGVMQNPRHLVRRRGQEARLRCSPMKGHSHVYWYRQLPEEGLKFMVYLQKENIIDESGMPKERFSAEFPKEGPSILRIQQVVRGDSAAYFCASSQAGSSYEQYFGPGTRLTVT.

The sample holds one count of this clone. This chain links TRBV5-1 with TRBJ1-4; no clear D gene. The CDR3 length is 13 residues. Trimming shortened V by 4 bases and J by 9 bases, and 13 bases separated the two germline ends. Germline V lookup: CDR1 SGHRS, CDR2 YFSETQ. The CDR3: CASSIREMKKLFF. CDR3 bases: TGCGCCAGCAGCATCAGAGAAATGAAAAAACTGTTTTTT.

The chain carries TRBV6-1 and TRBJ2-7; tentatively, D is TRBD2 (7 bases). CDR1 is MNHNS, CDR2 SASEGT, per germline. CDR3 length: 15 residues. Trimming shortened V by 2 bases and J by 1 base, and 12 bases separated the two germline ends. Here the CDR3 DNA reads TGTGCCAGCAGTGAAAGGGGGGGCACGTCCTACGAGCAGTACTTC. Its protein product is CASSERGGTSYEQYF.

J is TRBJ2-3 and V is TRBV9, with 14 bases fitting TRBD2. The J segment lost 4 bases and the V segment lost 0 bases, leaving 7 bases of the junction unmatched. The CDR3 runs 18 residues. The germline V gene encodes CDR1 SGDLS and CDR2 YYNGEE. In nucleotides, the CDR3 is TGTGCCAGCAGCGTAGCAGGAGGGACTAGCGGGAGCGCAGATACGCAGTATTTT. As protein: CASSVAGGTSGSADTQYF.

The chain couples TRBV6-5 to TRBJ2-7; a possible D gene is TRBD1 (6 bases). This CDR3 comprises 12 residues. The ends were cut back, 5 bases at V and 7 bases at J, with 12 bases in the middle. The germline V gene encodes CDR1 MNHEY and CDR2 SVGAGI. The CDR3 sequence: CASSRAGEEQYF. CDR3 in DNA: TGTGCCAGCAGTAGAGCAGGGGAGGAGCAGTACTTC.

This rearrangement joins TRBV5-4 to TRBJ2-1; no reliable D call. Per germline, CDR1 SGHNT and CDR2 YYREEE (reference sequence). Deletions cut 2 bases from V and 3 bases from J, with 3 bases between. This CDR3 is built from 12 residues. CDR3 in amino acids: CASSFLYNEQFF. Written as DNA, the CDR3 is TGTGCCAGCAGCTTCCTCTACAATGAGCAGTTCTTC.

The chain carries TRBV9 and TRBJ2-2; the match to TRBD2 covers 15 bases. V lost 4 bases, J lost 3 bases, and 4 bases stayed unmatched. CDR1 and CDR2 from the germline V gene are SGDLS and YYNGEE. This CDR3 is 17 amino acids long. The CDR3 spells CASSPRTSGGDTGELFF. The CDR3 DNA is TGTGCCAGCAGCCCCAGGACTAGCGGGGGGGACACCGGGGAGCTGTTTTTT.

This chain links TRBV4-3 with TRBJ2-7; unclear D gene. The CDR3 has 14 amino acids. The germline V and J ends were trimmed by 3 bases and 3 bases, with 12 bases remaining between them. Germline values: CDR1 LGHNA, CDR2 YSLEER. The CDR3 loop is CASSQGTANYEQYF. CDR3 bases: TGCGCCAGCAGCCAGGGTACAGCGAACTACGAGCAGTACTTC.

The chain joins TRBV9 to TRBJ2-1, with TRBD2 matching 14 bases. There are 20 residues in the CDR3. J lost 0 bases, V lost 2 bases, and 10 bases had no gene match. The V gene's germline CDR1 is SGDLS and CDR2 YYNGEE. The CDR3 is CASSVPGTSGSVRSYNEQFF. In DNA, the CDR3 is TGTGCCAGCAGCGTTCCCGGGACTAGCGGGAGTGTGCGCTCCTACAATGAGCAGTTCTTC.

The gene calls are TRBV5-6 and TRBJ2-1; no clear D gene. This CDR3 has 15 amino acids. The germline gives CDR1 SGHDT, CDR2 YYEEEE. V gave up 0 bases and J gave up 8 bases, with 15 bases separating them. The DNA of the CDR3 is TGTGCCAGCAGCTTGGCCCTGGTAGAGATCGATGAGCAGTTCTTC. As protein: CASSLALVEIDEQFF.

This chain joins TRBV19 and TRBJ2-7, with 10 bases aligning to TRBD2. The CDR3 has 15 residues. Germline trimming cut 3 bases from V and 4 bases from J; bases unmatched to any gene: 6. The germline CDR1 and CDR2 sequences are LNHDA and SQIVND (reference sequence). CDR3 residues: CASSIWTSGIYEQYF. CDR3 coding DNA: TGTGCCAGTAGTATTTGGACTAGCGGAATATACGAGCAGTACTTC.

This clone was observed once. V usage is TRBV18 and J usage is TRBJ2-7; maybe TRBD1 (6 bases). The CDR3 is made up of 15 amino acids. Trimming shortened V by 0 bases and J by 2 bases, and 11 bases separated the two germline ends. Germline V gene data show CDR1 as KGHSH and CDR2 as LQKENI. The CDR3 protein is CASSPPSQGTYEQYF. The CDR3 region has the DNA TGTGCCAGCTCACCACCTTCACAGGGTACCTACGAGCAGTACTTC.

This clone was seen a single time. The gene calls are TRBV28 and TRBJ1-3; weak D call: TRBD1 (5 bases). CDR1 and CDR2 from the germline V gene are MDHEN and SYDVKM. Trimming left V 2 bases short and J 7 bases short, with 12 bases between. The CDR3 consists of 14 residues. CDR3 amino acids: CASSLGGAHNTIYF. The CDR3 DNA reads as TGTGCCAGCAGTTTAGGAGGGGCCCACAACACCATATATTTT. Looking up the rest from reference TRBV28 and TRBJ1-3 gives the full variable domain: DVKVTQSSRYLVKRTGEKVFLECVQDMDHENMFWYRQDPGLGLRLIYFSYDVKMKEKGDIPEGYSVSREKKERFSLILESASTNQTSMYLCASSLGGAHNTIYFGEGSWLTVV.

The chain employs TRBV4-2 and TRBJ1-2; TRBD1 might be the D (5 bases). Germline V gene data show CDR1 as LGHNA and CDR2 as YNFKEQ. Trimming shortened V by 4 bases and J by 7 bases, and 13 bases separated the two germline ends. The CDR3 runs to 13 residues. CDR3 residues: CASSPFEGAGYTF. In DNA, the CDR3 is TGTGCCAGCAGCCCCTTCGAAGGGGCTGGCTACACCTTC.

This clone has just one count. The chain links TRBV7-8 to TRBJ2-3, with D possibly TRBD1 on 6 matching bases. Germline CDR1 and CDR2: SGHVS and FQNEAQ. With 9 bases removed from V and 0 bases from J, the gap between germline ends came to 10 bases. The CDR3 spans 13 residues. Written as DNA, the CDR3 is TGTGCCAGTGGGGACACAAGCACAGATACGCAGTATTTT. It specifies CASGDTSTDTQYF.

The CDR3 loop reads CASSFSPGTNYGYTF. The CDR3, as DNA: TGTGCCAGCAGCTTCTCCCCAGGGACTAACTATGGCTACACCTTC. This sequence joins TRBV5-5 and TRBJ1-2; D is perhaps TRBD1 (5 bases). The germline CDR1 and CDR2 sequences are SGHKS and YYEKEE (reference sequence). Trimming removed 2 bases from V and 0 bases from J, with 11 bases in between. The CDR3 length is 15 residues.

The chain links TRBV27 to TRBJ2-3; possibly TRBD2 for D (7 bases). Germline CDR1 reads MNHEY; CDR2 reads SMNVEV (reference sequence). The CDR3 has 15 amino acids. V was pared by 4 bases and J by 0 bases, with 11 bases between. The CDR3 bases are TGTGCCAGCAGTTCCGCGGGGGCGAGCACAGATACGCAGTATTTT. Amino acids: CASSSAGASTDTQYF.

This chain joins TRBV5-1 and TRBJ2-6, with unresolved D. CDR1 is SGHRS and CDR2 is YFSETQ in the germline V gene. Between the trimmed V and J ends, which lost 4 bases and 0 bases, there was a span of 8 bases. This CDR3 has 15 residues. CDR3 region: CASSADLSGANVLTF. The CDR3 DNA is TGCGCCAGCAGCGCGGACCTCTCTGGGGCCAACGTCCTGACTTTC.

As DNA, the CDR3 is TGCAGCGCCCATTCGTGGGAGCAGTTCTTC. Residues: CSAHSWEQFF. The V call is TRBV29-1, the J call TRBJ2-1, with no clear D. The V gene's germline CDR1 is SQVTM and CDR2 ANQGSEA. The CDR3 totals 10 residues. Trimming took 7 bases from V and 10 from J, leaving 11 bases between them.

The CDR3 loop reads CASSVAGWQETQYF. CDR3 bases: TGTGCCAGCAGCGTAGCGGGTTGGCAAGAGACCCAGTACTTC. The V call is TRBV9, the J call TRBJ2-5, with D unclear. Trimming stripped 0 bases from V and 2 bases from J, with 8 bases between. From germline, CDR1 is SGDLS and CDR2 YYNGEE. The CDR3 totals 14 residues. The variable domain in full, completed from reference TRBV9 and TRBJ2-5, reads DSGVTQTPKHLITATGQRVTLRCSPRSGDLSVYWYQQSLDQGLQFLIQYYNGEERAKGNILERFSAQQFPDLHSELNLSSLELGDSALYFCASSVAGWQETQYFGPGTRLLVL.

The chain employs TRBV28 and TRBJ2-5, with 9 bases lining up with TRBD1. Looked up from germline, CDR1 is MDHEN and CDR2 is SYDVKM. The CDR3 has 16 amino acids. Trimming at V came to 1 base and at J to 5 bases, leaving 8 bases not matched to a gene. CDR3 amino acids: CASSLSGTGLGETQYF. In DNA, the CDR3 is TGTGCCAGCAGTTTATCAGGGACAGGGCTAGGGGAGACCCAGTACTTC.

This clone was counted a single time. The J gene is TRBJ2-1, the V gene TRBV2, with D unresolved. With 2 bases removed from V and 6 bases from J, the gap between germline ends came to 11 bases. Per germline, CDR1 SNHLY and CDR2 FYNNEI. The CDR3 is 14 amino acids. DNA of the CDR3: TGTGCCAGCAGTGAATGGGCTATGAGCAATGAGCAGTTCTTC. The encoded protein is CASSEWAMSNEQFF.

A few counts support this clone. This rearrangement joins TRBV4-3 to TRBJ2-7; D is ambiguous. Germline V gene sequence: CDR1 LGHNA, CDR2 YSLEER. Between the trimmed V and J ends, which lost 4 bases and 0 bases, there was a span of 13 bases. The CDR3 covers 15 residues. CDR3 residues: CASSREQESSYEQYF. The CDR3 DNA reads as TGCGCCAGCAGCCGAGAGCAGGAGAGCTCCTACGAGCAGTACTTC.